This TCR beta chain was sequenced in a study of lymphopenia after photon versus proton radiotherapy. Regarding the study as a whole: After the lymphocyte nadir, photon-treated repertoires showed oligoclonal expansion, especially of CD8+ Temra cells. In patients who died, overall survival fell as post-nadir TCR diversity dropped more.

Produced via immunoSEQ multiplex PCR; TCRdb's table is partial and in-frame only. The table shows some 44,000 clones, with around 83% occurring only once. Details on this clone: No antigen is known for it.

The TCR originated in a woman in her 70s with pancreatic cancer. Sequenced material: peripheral blood, taken from a patient treated with proton-based radiotherapy.

CDR3 coding DNA: TGTGCCAGCAGCGAGGGGGGACAGGGAGAGACCCAGTACTTC. Translating gives CASSEGGQGETQYF. The rearrangement uses TRBV7-6 and TRBJ2-5; 9 bases are shared with TRBD1. The junction had 5 bases not matched to a gene; V was cut back by 5 bases and J by 4 bases. The CDR3 extends over 14 amino acids. CDR1 is SGHVS, CDR2 FNYEAQ, per germline.